The entry below gives a single TCR beta chain sequence along with its context. The antigen is undetermined. The record originates from a study of T cells expressing NK-cell markers. Study-level results: Certain NKG2C+ T cell clones were expanded, and their HCMV specificity remained unclear.

Germline values: CDR1 DFQATT, CDR2 SNEGSKA (reference sequence). The CDR3 totals 18 residues. As the method of synthesis, 5'RACE template switching with UMIs yielded TCR beta cDNA. TCRdb reanalyzed the 5' RACE reads, giving one entry per CDR3 protein sequence and no DNA. The listing contains under 500,000 distinct CDR3 sequences. The receptor was derived from a woman between 18 and 69 years old in good health. Input material: blood T cells: a sorted CD56 or NKG2C T cell subset, CD4+ or CD8+ T cells, or bulk PBMC T cells (not recorded which). This rearrangement joins TRBV20-1 to TRBJ2-1; TCRdb's D call of TRBD2 is untestable without DNA. The CDR3 spells CSARGGLAGGPSYNEQFF.